This TCR beta chain was captured in a study of blood T cell repertoires in COVID-19. Trimming removed 5 bases from V and 4 bases from J; junction bases left unmatched: 15. The CDR3 consists of 18 residues. Looked up from germline, CDR1 is SEHNR and CDR2 is FQNEAQ (reference sequence). Sequencing was performed with immunoSEQ multiplex PCR; in TCRdb, only in-frame clones are kept and a portion is missing. The table records 380,000 or so clones, approximately 88% of them present only once. This clonotype was obtained from a man between 40 and 49 years old with acute or convalescent COVID-19. The specimen was peripheral blood. The chain carries TRBV7-9 and TRBJ1-3, with 9 positions matching TRBD1. The CDR3 reads CASSQLGQGPNVGNTIYF. Here the CDR3 DNA reads TGTGCCAGCAGCCAGTTGGGACAGGGCCCTAATGTGGGAAACACCATATATTTT.